The clone carrying this T cell receptor beta chain was observed at least ten times. The antigen remains unidentified. The source of the sample is a study of shared clonotypes between healthy human individuals. Across the whole study: Donors consisted of a couple of women and a few men between 18 and 49. Study results and caveats: At large depth, rarefaction still showed sorted-subset sequencing to be incomplete.

CDR1 and CDR2 (germline): MGHDK, SYGVNS. This CDR3 has 14 residues. Trimming cost V 10 bases and J 0 bases, with 13 bases left between them. Source study methods: Sequence data from immunoSEQ were junction-only and lacked quality scores; consequently, filtering differed. TCRdb's table, derived via immunoSEQ multiplex PCR, lists solely in-frame clones and lacks some. That table furnishes V, J and clone size, whereas the DNA furnished D and trimming. The table shows about 1 million clones, with 65% to 80% occurring only once. The chain is built from TRBV25-1 and TRBJ1-5; D not resolved. This receptor was obtained from a man aged 18-30 years in good health. Material: memory CD4+ T cells sorted from blood. Subset here: CD45RA-negative fraction. CDR3 sequence reads: CATQGVGSNQPQHF. The CDR3 nucleotides are TGTGCCACCCAAGGTGTGGGTAGCAATCAGCCCCAGCATTTT.